This T cell receptor (beta chain) is drawn from a study of T cell repertoires in cytomegalovirus infection (dated by TCRdb to between 2017 and 2020). About the full investigation: Donor HLA type was relevant to the analysis, because carriage of CMV infection together with the matching HLA type was indicated by public TCR beta signatures.

The paper's findings and limits, for the study overall: In both this cohort and an independent cohort of 350 or so donors, the cumulative frequency of public TCR beta family members distinguished carriers of CMV infection plus the relevant HLA type. The ex vivo response was dominated by HLA-C-restricted CMV-specific TCR beta clonotypes, which also provided the single most frequent clonotype in two of eight donors.

The germline V end is reduced by 5 bases and the J end by 5 bases; junction bases left unmatched: 10. Counted from cysteine to phenylalanine, this CDR3 has 15 amino acids. Only the CDR3 region is kept as DNA, spanning 45 bases read in frame from base 1. CDR1 and CDR2 were assigned from the germline V gene (reference sequence) as SEHNR and FQNEAQ. This clonotype has at least ten counts. What antigen it recognizes has not been identified. No clone much larger than this one lies a single base away; base qualities are absent. Sequencing took place on an Illumina HiSeq 1500. The raw public reads went through TCRdb reprocessing: fastp at Q25, MiXCR clone calling, in-frame beta chains kept. Each record represents a unique CDR3 protein, reported with the most common genes and DNA among its rows. A total of about 740,000 distinct CDR3 sequences appear in this sample, roughly 36% of them only once. Of the sample, 2.8% is held by the ten largest clones.

This receptor was identified in a human donor in good health (CMV status not recorded). Some clones in this sample may be carry-over from other donors' samples. The material sequenced was PBMCs. This chain is built from TRBV7-9 and TRBJ2-3; the junction holds 7 bases that match TRBD2. CDR3 protein: CASSPRWEGRDTQYF. The DNA sequence is given as TGTGCCAGCAGCCCGAGATGGGAGGGAAGAGATACGCAGTATTTT.